This T cell receptor (beta chain) was sequenced in a study of early stage breast cancer tumors. Study-level information: The ER+/PR+/HER2- tumors included fewer than ten ductal and a few lobular carcinomas.

Germline CDR1 SGHRS, CDR2 YFSETQ. Trimming stripped 0 bases from V and 5 bases from J, with 20 bases between. The CDR3 covers 17 residues. Clones were sequenced by immunoSEQ multiplex PCR, and TCRdb holds only the in-frame ones, with some missing. The sample has just under 30,000 clones; 80% to 90% are singletons. The clonotype originates from a person aged 45-60 years with breast cancer. This chain connects TRBV5-1 to TRBJ2-5; D not certain. Sequencing used blood. The CDR3 DNA sequence: TGCGCCAGCAGCTTGGGCGTCGGGTCCGGTGTTTGGGAGACCCAGTACTTC. Translated, it gives CASSLGVGSGVWETQYF.